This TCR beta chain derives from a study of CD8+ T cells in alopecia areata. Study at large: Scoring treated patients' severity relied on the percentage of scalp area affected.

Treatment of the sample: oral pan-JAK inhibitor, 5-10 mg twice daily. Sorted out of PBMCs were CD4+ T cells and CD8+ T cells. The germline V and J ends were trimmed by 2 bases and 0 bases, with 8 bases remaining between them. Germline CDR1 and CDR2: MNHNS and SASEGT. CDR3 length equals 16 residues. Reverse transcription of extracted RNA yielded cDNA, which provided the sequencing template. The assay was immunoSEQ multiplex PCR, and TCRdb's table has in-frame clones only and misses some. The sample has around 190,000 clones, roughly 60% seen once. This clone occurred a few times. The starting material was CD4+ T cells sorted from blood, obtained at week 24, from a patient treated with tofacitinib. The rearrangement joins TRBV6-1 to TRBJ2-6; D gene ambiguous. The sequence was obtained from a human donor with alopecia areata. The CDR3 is CASSESSGSGANVLTF. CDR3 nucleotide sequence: TGTGCCAGCAGTGAAAGCTCGGGCTCTGGGGCCAACGTCCTGACTTTC.